This T cell receptor beta chain was retrieved from a study of T-cell reconstitution after alpha-beta-depleted transplantation in children. With V trimmed by 3 bases and J by 4 bases, 4 bases remained unmatched. Germline assignment: CDR1 SEHNR and CDR2 FQNEAQ (reference sequence). CDR3 size: 16 residues. A library of TCRbeta sequences, prepared with unique molecular identifiers, was generated. TCRdb re-called the PCR reads through MiXCR, storing one row per CDR3 protein. This table holds 260,000 or so distinct CDR3 sequences, more than 10% found once. This clonotype was recorded many times. The genes are TRBV7-9 and TRBJ2-1, with 12 bases fitting TRBD1. This receptor was taken from a human donor who donated a stem cell graft to a child with acute lymphoblastic leukemia. The sequencing here drew on PBMCs from the stem cell graft donor, taken from the stem cell graft. In DNA form, the CDR3 reads TGTGCCAGCAGCTTTGGGACAGGGGGCAGATACAATGAGCAGTTCTTC. As protein: CASSFGTGGRYNEQFF.